In this sample, the clone carrying this T cell receptor (beta chain) turned up many times. Its target is not known. TCRB transcripts that were expressed got sequenced, as all of the isolated RNA had been reverse transcribed. Naive, central memory and regulatory T cell samples averaged about 3.3 million immunoSEQ reads each. This table comes from immunoSEQ multiplex PCR, and its TCRdb copy is limited to in-frame clones, with some not included. The table includes around 200,000 clones, less than 15% detected once. The data stem from a study of beta chain features in type 1 diabetes. Study findings and constraints: People with Type 1 diabetes carried modestly yet significantly shorter TCRB CDR3s in all four CD4+ subsets.

This CDR3 region has 17 residues. CDR1 is SEHNR and CDR2 is FQNEAQ in the germline V gene (reference sequence). With 4 bases removed from V and 0 bases from J, the gap between germline ends came to 18 bases. The sequence derives from a woman aged 18-29 years in good health. Sequencing was carried out using central memory CD4+ T cells from blood. The chain is built from TRBV7-9 and TRBJ1-1; D is unresolved. CDR3 loop: CASSSPREYLMNTEAFF. The CDR3, as DNA: TGTGCCAGCAGCTCCCCGAGGGAATACCTAATGAACACTGAAGCTTTCTTT.